The clone carrying this TCR beta chain was counted many times. Its antigen is unidentified. The CDR3 runs to 14 residues. The ends were cut back, 6 bases at V and 4 bases at J, with 13 bases in the middle. Germline V CDR1 and CDR2: SGHVS, FQNEAQ. MiXCR, applied by TCRdb to the reads, yields one record per CDR3 protein. The table records 450,000 to 550,000 distinct CDR3 sequences, 42% of them present only once. The data are from a study of T cell repertoires in cytomegalovirus infection. Sample: cultured PBMCs, taken from culture after CMV antigen stimulation. The V gene is TRBV7-8, the J gene TRBJ1-5; D not certain. The TCR comes from a human donor in good health (CMV status not recorded). Some clones in this sample may be carry-over from other donors' samples. The CDR3 coding sequence is TGTGCCAGCAGTTACCCCGGCGGTAATCAGCCCCAGCATTTT. This gives the protein CASSYPGGNQPQHF.